These T cell receptor beta chains were read from a single sample in a study of CD8 T cells in ankylosing spondylitis. MiXCR, run by TCRdb on the 5' RACE reads, gives a single entry per CDR3 protein. The data show approximately 540,000 distinct CDR3 sequences, about an eighth seen once. Specimen: blood, either unsorted or a sorted T cell fraction (not recorded which). The receptors derive from a male donor with ankylosing spondylitis. Each CDR3 is given with its conserved first and last residue. D genes are given only for firm matches. Only part of the rows carry a size: once, few, many, or a class if the clone is expanded.

.	TRBV6-6	TRBJ1-4	.	TGTGCCACCACCGGGGGTCTTGGTGAAAAACTGTTTTTT	CATTGGLGEKLFF
.	TRBV20-1	TRBJ2-5	.	TGCAGTGCTAAGGACGAGGGTTGGCAAGAGACCCAGTACTTC	CSAKDEGWQETQYF
.	TRBV6-2/TRBV6-3	TRBJ2-2	many	TGTGCCAGCAGTTACGGGCCGGGACGGGAGCTGTTTTTT	CASSYGPGRELFF
.	TRBV25-1	TRBJ2-1	.	TGTGCCAGCAGTGACCTTCACAGTGAGCAGTTCTTC	CASSDLHSEQFF
.	TRBV15	TRBJ2-1	few	TGTGCCACCAGCATGCCCTGGAGGGCGCGCAATGAGCAGTTCTTC	CATSMPWRARNEQFF
TRBD1	TRBV3-1	TRBJ1-5	.	TGTGCCAGCAGTATAGGACAGGCCCTTACGCCCCAGCATTTT	CASSIGQALTPQHF
TRBD2	TRBV7-2	TRBJ2-2	.	TGTGCCAGCAGCGCCCGACTAGCGAGTAACACCGGGGAGCTGTTTTTT	CASSARLASNTGELFF
.	TRBV4-2	TRBJ2-5	few	TGTGCCAGCAGCCAAGATACCCGGACCCAGTACTTC	CASSQDTRTQYF
TRBD1	TRBV11-2	TRBJ2-1	few	TGTGCCAGCGGTTCGACAGGGACCTACAATGAGCAGTTCTTC	CASGSTGTYNEQFF
TRBD2	TRBV13	TRBJ2-3	.	TGTGCCAGCACCCTGACACTAGCGGGAGGGGGAAATACGCAGTATTTT	CASTLTLAGGGNTQYF